This T cell receptor (beta chain) was profiled in a study of blood T cell repertoires in COVID-19. On the study more broadly: Acute and convalescent COVID-19 specimens originated in the United States, Italy and Spain. PBMCs, B-cell-depleted T cells, or T cells provided the cDNA or gDNA that made up the material.

Original methodology: It was from reference gene primer amplification that nucleated cell counts were estimated. Profiling relied on immunoSEQ multiplex PCR, and the TCRdb table lists in-frame clones only, not all of them. The D gene and trimming were derived from the DNA, and the V and J assignments and clone size from that table. The sample has tens of thousands of clones, 91% seen once. This receptor was taken from a human donor in a cohort sampled during active COVID-19. The sequenced sample was peripheral blood.

CDR3 protein: CASSDRQGAGGELFF. CDR3 DNA sequence: TGTGCCAGCAGCGACCGACAGGGGGCCGGCGGGGAGCTGTTTTTT. V usage is TRBV9 and J usage is TRBJ2-2, with 10 bases fitting TRBD1. Trimming cost V 3 bases and J 7 bases; bases outside gene matches: 6. Per the germline V gene, CDR1 is SGDLS and CDR2 is YYNGEE. The CDR3 is 15 amino acids.